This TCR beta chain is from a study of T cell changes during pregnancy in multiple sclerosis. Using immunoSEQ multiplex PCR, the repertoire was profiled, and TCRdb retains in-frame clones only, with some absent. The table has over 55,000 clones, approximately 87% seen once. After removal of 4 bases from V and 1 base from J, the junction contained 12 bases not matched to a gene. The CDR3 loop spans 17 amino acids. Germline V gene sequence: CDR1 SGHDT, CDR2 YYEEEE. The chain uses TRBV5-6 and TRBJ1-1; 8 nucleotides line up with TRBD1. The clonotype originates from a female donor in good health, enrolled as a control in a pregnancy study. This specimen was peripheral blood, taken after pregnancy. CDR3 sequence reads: CASSTPRTGFGNTEAFF. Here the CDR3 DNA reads TGTGCCAGCAGCACCCCCCGGACAGGGTTCGGGAACACTGAAGCTTTCTTT.